The 3 T cell receptor beta chains reported below all come from one sample, sequenced in a study of molecular identifiers for immune sequencing clone quantification. TCRdb analysed the PCR reads with MiXCR anew, one entry per CDR3 protein. Seen here are roughly 71,000 distinct CDR3 sequences, roughly 18% observed once, and the top ten hold about 1.6%. Input material: naive CD8+ T cells from blood, with Jurkat cell RNA spiked in. This sample's subset: FACS-sorted CD8+CD4-CCR7+CD45RA+ naive T cells. Every receptor here comes from a human donor in good health. Some libraries in this study had Jurkat cell RNA spiked in.

This clonotype was picked up one time. The genes are TRBV6-5 and TRBJ2-2; tentatively, D is TRBD1 (5 bases). The V end lost 7 bases, the J end lost 0 bases, and 15 bases lay between the germline ends. Germline V gene sequence: CDR1 MNHEY, CDR2 SVGAGI. The CDR3 consists of 16 residues. The CDR3 is CASISEWTTNTGELFF. For the CDR3, the DNA is TGTGCCAGCATTTCGGAGTGGACAACGAACACCGGGGAGCTGTTTTTT.

The sample holds one count of this clonotype. This is likely a read error, given that the CDR3 carries no conserved phenylalanine or tryptophan at its end. V and J are TRBV29-1 and TRBJ2-3, with D tentatively TRBD2 (5 bases). The CDR3 sequence is 15 residues long. Trimming took 0 bases from V and 2 from J, leaving 12 bases between them. Germline CDR1 and CDR2: SQVTM and ANQGSEA. The CDR3 region is CSVEESGNLTDTQYS. The DNA of the CDR3 is TGCAGCGTTGAAGAATCCGGGAACCTCACAGATACGCAGTATTCT.

This clonotype has a count of ten or more. This chain links TRBV9 with TRBJ2-5, with a tentative D call TRBD1 (6 bases). The CDR3 consists of 13 residues. V was shortened by 3 bases and J by 2 bases, with 8 bases between the two germline ends. Germline loops: CDR1 SGDLS, CDR2 YYNGEE. CDR3 DNA sequence: TGTGCCAGCAGCGGGACAGATCAAGAGACCCAGTACTTC. Its protein product is CASSGTDQETQYF. Full variable domain (rest looked up from reference TRBV9 and TRBJ2-5): DSGVTQTPKHLITATGQRVTLRCSPRSGDLSVYWYQQSLDQGLQFLIQYYNGEERAKGNILERFSAQQFPDLHSELNLSSLELGDSALYFCASSGTDQETQYFGPGTRLLVL.